This T cell receptor beta chain was profiled in a study of somatic mutations in cytotoxic T cells in rheumatoid arthritis. Study as a whole: A subset of V beta antibody-stained T-cell populations was isolated by flow sorting, reaching nearly 100% purity, and this subset included V beta1+ cells that went on to TCRB sequencing. The study, taken as a whole, reports: There was no knowledge of the antigen targets of the expanded CD8+ clones. The largest CD8+ clone made up over 20% of CD8+ cells in 8 of 65 patients. There was no significant difference in CD8+ T-cell clonality between rheumatoid arthritis patients and age-matched healthy controls.

Germline CDR1 reads SSHAT; CDR2 reads FNYEAQ (reference sequence). V lost 5 bases to trimming and J lost 4 bases; unmatched junction nucleotides: 14. The CDR3 is 17 amino acids. Method: immunoSEQ multiplex PCR; TCRdb's copy keeps in-frame clones and lacks some. The sample records 35,000 to 45,000 clones, more than 80% being singletons. Remarks on this clone: Its antigen is not known.

The chain couples TRBV7-7 to TRBJ2-3; 8 nucleotides align to TRBD2. This TCR was recovered from a man aged 40-50 years in good health. Sequenced input: CD8+ T cells sorted from blood. The CDR3 here is CASSPRPGLVRADTQYF. CDR3 DNA: TGTGCCAGCAGCCCTCGCCCGGGACTAGTTAGGGCAGATACGCAGTATTTT.